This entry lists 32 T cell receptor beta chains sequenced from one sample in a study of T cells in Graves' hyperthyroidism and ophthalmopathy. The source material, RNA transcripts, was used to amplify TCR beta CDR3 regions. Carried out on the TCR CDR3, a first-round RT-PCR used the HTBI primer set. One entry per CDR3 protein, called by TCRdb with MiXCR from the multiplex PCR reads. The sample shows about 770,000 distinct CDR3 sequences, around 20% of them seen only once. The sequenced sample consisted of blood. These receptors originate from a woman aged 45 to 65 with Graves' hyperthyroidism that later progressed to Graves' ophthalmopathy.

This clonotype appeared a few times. CDR3 protein: CASSIPGGVGYTF. In DNA form, the CDR3 reads TGTGCCAGTAGTATCCCAGGGGGCGTTGGCTACACCTTC. V and J are TRBV19 and TRBJ1-2; 8 positions match TRBD1. Germline CDR1 LNHDA, CDR2 SQIVND (reference sequence). The CDR3 extends over 13 amino acids. The ends lost 3 bases at V and 7 bases at J; junction bases unmatched: 4.

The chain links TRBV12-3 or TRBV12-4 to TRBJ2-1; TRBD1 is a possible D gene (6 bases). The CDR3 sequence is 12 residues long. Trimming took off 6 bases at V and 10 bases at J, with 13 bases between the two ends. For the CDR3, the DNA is TGTGCCAGCAGGGGGATTGGGACAGAGCAGTTCTTC. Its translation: CASRGIGTEQFF.

CDR3 bases: TGCAGTGCTGGCCGGGACAGGTGGGGCACTGAAGCTTTCTTT. Residues: CSAGRDRWGTEAFF. The chain is built from TRBV20-1 and TRBJ1-1; 8 positions agree with TRBD1. The CDR3 sequence is 14 residues long. Per germline, CDR1 DFQATT and CDR2 SNEGSKA (reference sequence). Germline trimming cut 5 bases from V and 4 bases from J; bases unmatched to any gene: 9.

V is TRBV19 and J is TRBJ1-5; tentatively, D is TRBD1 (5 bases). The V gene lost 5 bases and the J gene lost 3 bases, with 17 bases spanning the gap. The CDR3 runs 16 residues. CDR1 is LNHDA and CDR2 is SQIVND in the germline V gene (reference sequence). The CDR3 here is CASSVQGRVVNQPQHF. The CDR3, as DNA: TGTGCCAGTAGTGTTCAGGGAAGGGTAGTCAATCAGCCCCAGCATTTT.

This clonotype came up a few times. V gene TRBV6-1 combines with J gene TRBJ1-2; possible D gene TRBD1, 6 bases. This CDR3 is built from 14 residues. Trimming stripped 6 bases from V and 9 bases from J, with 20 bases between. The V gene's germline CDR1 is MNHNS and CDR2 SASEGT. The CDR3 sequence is CASREQGSIQRYTF. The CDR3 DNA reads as TGTGCCAGCAGGGAACAGGGATCCATCCAGCGCTACACCTTC.

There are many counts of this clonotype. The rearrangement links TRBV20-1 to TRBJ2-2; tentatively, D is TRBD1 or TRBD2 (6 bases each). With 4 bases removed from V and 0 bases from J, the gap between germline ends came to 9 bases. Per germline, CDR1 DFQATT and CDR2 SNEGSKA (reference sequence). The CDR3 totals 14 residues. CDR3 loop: CSATGAANTGELFF. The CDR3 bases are TGCAGTGCTACGGGGGCGGCGAACACCGGGGAGCTGTTTTTT.

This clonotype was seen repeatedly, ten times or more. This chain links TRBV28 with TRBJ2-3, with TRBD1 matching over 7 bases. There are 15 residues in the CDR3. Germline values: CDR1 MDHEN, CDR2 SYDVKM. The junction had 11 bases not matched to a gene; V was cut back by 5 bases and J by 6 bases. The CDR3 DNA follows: TGTGCCAGCAGTCCGAACAGGGGACCAAGGGATACGCAGTATTTT. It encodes CASSPNRGPRDTQYF.

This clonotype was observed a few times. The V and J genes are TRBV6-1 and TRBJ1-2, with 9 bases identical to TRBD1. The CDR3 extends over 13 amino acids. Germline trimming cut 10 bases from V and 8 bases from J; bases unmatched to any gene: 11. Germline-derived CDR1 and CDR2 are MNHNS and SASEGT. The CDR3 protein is CATGTGIAFGYTF. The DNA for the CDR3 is TGTGCCACCGGGACAGGGATAGCTTTCGGCTACACCTTC.

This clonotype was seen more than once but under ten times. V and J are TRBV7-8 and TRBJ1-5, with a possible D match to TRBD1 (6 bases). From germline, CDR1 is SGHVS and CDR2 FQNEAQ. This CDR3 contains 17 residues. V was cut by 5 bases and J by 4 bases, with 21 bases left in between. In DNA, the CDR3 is TGTGCCAGCAGCCGGACAGCTCGGCAGGGCCCAAATCAGCCCCAGCATTTT. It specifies CASSRTARQGPNQPQHF.

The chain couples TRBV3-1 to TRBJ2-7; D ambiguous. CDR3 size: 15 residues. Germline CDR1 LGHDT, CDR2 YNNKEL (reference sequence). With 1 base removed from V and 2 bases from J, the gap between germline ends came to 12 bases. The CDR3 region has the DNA TGTGCCAGCAGCCAAGGGCCAGGAACCCCCTACGAGCAGTACTTC. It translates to CASSQGPGTPYEQYF.

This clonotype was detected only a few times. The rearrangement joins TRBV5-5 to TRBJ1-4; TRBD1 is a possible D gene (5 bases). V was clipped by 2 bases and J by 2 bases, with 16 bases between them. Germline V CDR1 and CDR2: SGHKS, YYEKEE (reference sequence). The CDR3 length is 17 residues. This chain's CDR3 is CASSFPLWGKTNEKLFF. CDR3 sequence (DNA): TGTGCCAGCAGCTTCCCACTCTGGGGCAAGACTAATGAAAAACTGTTTTTT.

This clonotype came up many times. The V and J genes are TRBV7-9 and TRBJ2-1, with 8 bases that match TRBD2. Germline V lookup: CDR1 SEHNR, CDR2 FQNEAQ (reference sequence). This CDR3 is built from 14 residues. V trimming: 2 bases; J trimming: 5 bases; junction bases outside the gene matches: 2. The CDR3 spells CASSLTSGHNEQFF. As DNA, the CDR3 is TGTGCCAGCAGCTTAACTAGCGGCCACAATGAGCAGTTCTTC.

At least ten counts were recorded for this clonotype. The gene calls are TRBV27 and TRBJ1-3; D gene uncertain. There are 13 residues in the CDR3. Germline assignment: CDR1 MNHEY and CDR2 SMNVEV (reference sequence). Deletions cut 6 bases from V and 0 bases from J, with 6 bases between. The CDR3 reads CASSTSSGNTIYF. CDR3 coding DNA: TGTGCCAGCAGCACTAGCTCTGGAAACACCATATATTTT.

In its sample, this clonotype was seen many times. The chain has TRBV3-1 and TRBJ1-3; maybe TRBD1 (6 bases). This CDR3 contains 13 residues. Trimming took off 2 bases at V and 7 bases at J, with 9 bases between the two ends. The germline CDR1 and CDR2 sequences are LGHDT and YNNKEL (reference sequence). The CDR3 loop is CASSQNRANTIYF. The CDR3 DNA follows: TGTGCCAGCAGCCAAAACAGGGCTAACACCATATATTTT.

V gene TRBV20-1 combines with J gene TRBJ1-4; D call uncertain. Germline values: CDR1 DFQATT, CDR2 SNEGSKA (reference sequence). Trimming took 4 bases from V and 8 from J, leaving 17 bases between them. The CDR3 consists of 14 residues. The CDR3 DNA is TGCAGTGCTACAGACTCGGGGAGGAGCGAAAAACTGTTTTTT. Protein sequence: CSATDSGRSEKLFF.

CDR3: CASSHRLTYEQYF. The CDR3 DNA follows: TGTGCCAGCAGCCACCGGTTAACCTACGAGCAGTACTTC. V gene TRBV6-2 or TRBV6-3 combines with J gene TRBJ2-7; unclear D gene. The CDR3 is 13 amino acids. Trimming took 6 bases from V and 2 from J, leaving 11 bases between them. In germline, CDR1 is MNHEY, CDR2 SVGEGT.

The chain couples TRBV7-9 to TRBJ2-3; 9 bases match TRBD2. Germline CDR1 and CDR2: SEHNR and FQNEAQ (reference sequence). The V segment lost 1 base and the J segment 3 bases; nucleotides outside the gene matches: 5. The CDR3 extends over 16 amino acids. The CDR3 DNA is TGTGCCAGCAGCTTAGAGGCTAGCGGGGTAACAGATACGCAGTATTTT. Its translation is CASSLEASGVTDTQYF. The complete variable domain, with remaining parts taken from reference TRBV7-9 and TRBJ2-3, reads DTGVSQNPRHKITKRGQNVTFRCDPISEHNRLYWYRQTLGQGPEFLTYFQNEAQLEKSRLLSDRFSAERPKGSFSTLEIQRTEQGDSAMYLCASSLEASGVTDTQYFGPGTRLTVL.

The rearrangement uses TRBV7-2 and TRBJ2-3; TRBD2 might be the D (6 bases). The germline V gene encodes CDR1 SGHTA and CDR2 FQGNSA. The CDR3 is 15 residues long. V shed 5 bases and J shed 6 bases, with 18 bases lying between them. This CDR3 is CASSLFSGSEDTQYF. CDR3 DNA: TGTGCCAGCAGCCTTTTTAGCGGCTCTGAGGATACGCAGTATTTT.

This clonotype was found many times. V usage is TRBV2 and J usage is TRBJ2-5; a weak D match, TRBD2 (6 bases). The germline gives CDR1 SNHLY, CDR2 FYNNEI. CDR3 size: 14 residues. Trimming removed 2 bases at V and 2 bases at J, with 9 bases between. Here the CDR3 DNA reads TGTGCCAGCAGTGAAAACCGGGGGCAAGAGACCCAGTACTTC. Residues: CASSENRGQETQYF.

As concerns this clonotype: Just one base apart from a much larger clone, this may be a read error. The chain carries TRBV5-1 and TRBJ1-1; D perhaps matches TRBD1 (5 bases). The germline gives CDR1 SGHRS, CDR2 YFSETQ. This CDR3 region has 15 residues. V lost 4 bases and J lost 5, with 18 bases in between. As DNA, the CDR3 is TGCGCCAGCAGCGAGTCCCGGGACTCGGGTACTGAAGCTTTCTTT. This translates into CASSESRDSGTEAFF.

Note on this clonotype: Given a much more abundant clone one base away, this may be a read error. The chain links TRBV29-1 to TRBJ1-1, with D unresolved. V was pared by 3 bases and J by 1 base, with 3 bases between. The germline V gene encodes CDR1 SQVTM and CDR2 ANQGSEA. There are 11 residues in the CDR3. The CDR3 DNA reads TGCAGCGTTGATTGGAACACTGAAGCTTTCTTT. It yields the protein CSVDWNTEAFF.

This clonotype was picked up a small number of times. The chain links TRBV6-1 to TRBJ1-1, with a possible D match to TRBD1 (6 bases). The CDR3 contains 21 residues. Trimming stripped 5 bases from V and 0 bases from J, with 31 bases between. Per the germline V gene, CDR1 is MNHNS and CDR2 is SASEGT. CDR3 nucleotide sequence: TGTGCCAGCAGTTATGAGGACACGCGGGCTTATCGGGACATACTGAACACTGAAGCTTTCTTT. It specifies CASSYEDTRAYRDILNTEAFF.

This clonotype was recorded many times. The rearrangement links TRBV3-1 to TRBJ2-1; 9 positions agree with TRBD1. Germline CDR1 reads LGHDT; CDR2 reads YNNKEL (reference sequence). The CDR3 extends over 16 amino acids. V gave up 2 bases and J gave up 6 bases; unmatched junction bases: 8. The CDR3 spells CASSQTGTGLSNEQFF. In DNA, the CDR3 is TGTGCCAGCAGCCAAACCGGGACAGGGTTATCCAATGAGCAGTTCTTC.

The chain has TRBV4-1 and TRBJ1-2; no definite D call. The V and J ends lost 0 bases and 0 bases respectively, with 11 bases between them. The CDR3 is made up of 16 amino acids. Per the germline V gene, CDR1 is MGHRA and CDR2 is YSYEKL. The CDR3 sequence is CASSQDSTGANYGYTF. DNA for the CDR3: TGCGCCAGCAGCCAAGATTCGACGGGAGCTAACTATGGCTACACCTTC.

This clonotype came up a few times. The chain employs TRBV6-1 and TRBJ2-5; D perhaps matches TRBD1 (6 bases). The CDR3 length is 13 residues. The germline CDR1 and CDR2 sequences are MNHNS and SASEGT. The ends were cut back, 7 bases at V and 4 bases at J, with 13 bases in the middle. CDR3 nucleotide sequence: TGTGCCAGCACAGGGGATTTGCGAGAGACCCAGTACTTC. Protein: CASTGDLRETQYF.

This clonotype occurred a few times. CDR3 loop: CASSFYPTGSTEAFF. The CDR3 nucleotides read TGTGCCAGCAGTTTCTATCCGACAGGGAGCACTGAAGCTTTCTTT. The chain uses TRBV27 and TRBJ1-1; 7 bases are shared with TRBD1. Germline V gives CDR1 MNHEY, CDR2 SMNVEV (reference sequence). V lost 3 bases, J lost 4 bases, and 8 bases stayed unmatched. This CDR3 is built from 15 residues.

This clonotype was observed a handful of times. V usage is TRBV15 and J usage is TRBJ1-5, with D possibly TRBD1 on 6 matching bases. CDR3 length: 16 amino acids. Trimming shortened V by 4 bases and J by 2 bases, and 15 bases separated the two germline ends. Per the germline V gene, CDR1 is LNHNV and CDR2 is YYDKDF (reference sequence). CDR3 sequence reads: CATSTPQGDGNQPQHF. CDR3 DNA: TGTGCCACCAGCACCCCACAGGGTGATGGCAATCAGCCCCAGCATTTT.

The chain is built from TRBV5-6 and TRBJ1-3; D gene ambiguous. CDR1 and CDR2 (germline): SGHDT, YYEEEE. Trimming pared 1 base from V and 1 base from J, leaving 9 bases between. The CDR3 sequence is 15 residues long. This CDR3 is CASSLPDGSGNTIYF. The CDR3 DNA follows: TGTGCCAGCAGCTTGCCCGACGGATCTGGAAACACCATATATTTT.

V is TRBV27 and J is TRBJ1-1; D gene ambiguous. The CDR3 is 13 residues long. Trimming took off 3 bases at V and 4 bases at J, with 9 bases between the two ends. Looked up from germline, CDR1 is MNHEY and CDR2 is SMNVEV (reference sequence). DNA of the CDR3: TGTGCCAGCAGTTTGGCGCGGGTCACTGAAGCTTTCTTT. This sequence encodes CASSLARVTEAFF.

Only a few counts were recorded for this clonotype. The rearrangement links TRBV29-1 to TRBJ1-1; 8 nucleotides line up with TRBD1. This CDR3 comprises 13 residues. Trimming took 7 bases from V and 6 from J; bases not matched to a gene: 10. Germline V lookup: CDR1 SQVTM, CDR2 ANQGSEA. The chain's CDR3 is CSATVTGGAEAFF. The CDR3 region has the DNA TGCAGCGCCACCGTTACAGGGGGGGCTGAAGCTTTCTTT.

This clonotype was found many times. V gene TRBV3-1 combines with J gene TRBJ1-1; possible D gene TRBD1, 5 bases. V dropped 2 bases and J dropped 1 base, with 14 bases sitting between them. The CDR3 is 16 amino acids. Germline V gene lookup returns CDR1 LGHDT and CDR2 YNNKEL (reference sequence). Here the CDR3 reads CASSQTDTIENTEAFF. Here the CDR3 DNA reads TGTGCCAGCAGCCAAACGGACACGATCGAGAACACTGAAGCTTTCTTT.

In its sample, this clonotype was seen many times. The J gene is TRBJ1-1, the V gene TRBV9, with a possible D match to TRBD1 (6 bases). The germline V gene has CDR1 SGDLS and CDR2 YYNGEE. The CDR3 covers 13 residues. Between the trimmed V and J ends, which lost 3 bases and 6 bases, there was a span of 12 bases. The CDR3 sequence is CASSADDRPEAFF. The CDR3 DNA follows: TGTGCCAGCAGCGCCGACGACAGGCCTGAAGCTTTCTTT.